Listed here is a single T cell receptor (beta chain). The data derive from a study of blood T cell repertoires in COVID-19. Study-wide context: Specimens from acute and convalescent COVID-19 originated in the United States, Italy and Spain. Sources were T cells, B-cell-depleted T cells, or PBMCs; the material itself was cDNA or gDNA.

Authors' processing steps: Amplified reference gene primers provided the basis for estimating nucleated cell counts. The table came from immunoSEQ multiplex PCR; TCRdb's copy has only in-frame clones and leaves some out. Clone size and the V and J calls come from that table; the DNA yielded D and trimming. The table lists 160,000 or so clones, around 75% of them singletons. There are 14 residues in the CDR3. The germline gives CDR1 SGHRS, CDR2 YFSETQ. Germline trimming cut 6 bases from V and 1 base from J; bases unmatched to any gene: 4. The receptor's source is an elderly woman with acute or convalescent COVID-19. This chain links TRBV5-1 with TRBJ1-1; 9 bases agree with TRBD1. The sequencing input was peripheral blood. For the CDR3, the DNA is TGCGCCAGCACCTCACAGGGGGCGAACACTGAAGCTTTCTTT. Its protein is CASTSQGANTEAFF.